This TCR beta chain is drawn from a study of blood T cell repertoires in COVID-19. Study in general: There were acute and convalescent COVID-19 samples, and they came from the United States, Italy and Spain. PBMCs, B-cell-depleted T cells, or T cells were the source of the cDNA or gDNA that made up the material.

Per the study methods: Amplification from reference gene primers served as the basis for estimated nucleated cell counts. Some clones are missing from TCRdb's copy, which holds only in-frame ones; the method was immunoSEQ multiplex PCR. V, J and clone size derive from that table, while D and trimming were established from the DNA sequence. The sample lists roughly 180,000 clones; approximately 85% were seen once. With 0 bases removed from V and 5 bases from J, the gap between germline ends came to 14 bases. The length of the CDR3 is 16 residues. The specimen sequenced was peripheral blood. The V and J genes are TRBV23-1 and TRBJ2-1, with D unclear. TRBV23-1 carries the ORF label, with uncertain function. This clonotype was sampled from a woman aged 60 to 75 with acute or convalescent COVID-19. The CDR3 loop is CASSQSPLVSHNEQFF. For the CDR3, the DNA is TGCGCCAGCAGTCAATCCCCCTTAGTGTCCCACAATGAGCAGTTCTTC.